The T cell receptor (beta chain) under discussion was sequenced for a study of cytomegalovirus exposure and HLA in healthy donors. PCR primers comprised 60 Vbeta and 13 Jbeta primers. Clones were sequenced by immunoSEQ multiplex PCR, and TCRdb holds only the in-frame ones, with some missing. This table has approximately 150,000 clones, around 75% appearing once. Trimming removed 6 bases from V and 4 bases from J, with 19 bases in between. There are 16 residues in the CDR3. Germline lookup yields CDR1 KGHSH and CDR2 LQKENI. The source is a male donor in good health and CMV-seronegative. Sequences were obtained from PBMCs. This rearrangement joins TRBV18 to TRBJ1-3; no firm D call. The chain's CDR3 is CASSPVLVGSGNTIYF. The CDR3 DNA sequence: TGTGCCAGCTCCCCAGTCTTGGTGGGGAGCGGAAACACCATATATTTT.